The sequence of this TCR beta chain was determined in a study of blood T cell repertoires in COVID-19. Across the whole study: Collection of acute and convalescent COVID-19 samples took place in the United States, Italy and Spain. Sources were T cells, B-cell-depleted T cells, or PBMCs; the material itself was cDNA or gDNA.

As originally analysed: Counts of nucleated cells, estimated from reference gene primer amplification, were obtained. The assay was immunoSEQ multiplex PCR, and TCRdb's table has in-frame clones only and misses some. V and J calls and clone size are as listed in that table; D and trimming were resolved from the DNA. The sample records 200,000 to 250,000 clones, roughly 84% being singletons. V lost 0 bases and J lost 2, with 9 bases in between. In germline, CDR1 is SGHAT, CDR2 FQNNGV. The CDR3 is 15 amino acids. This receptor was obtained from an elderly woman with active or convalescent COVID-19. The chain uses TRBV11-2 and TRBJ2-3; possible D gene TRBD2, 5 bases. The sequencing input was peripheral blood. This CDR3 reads CASSLEPGITDTQYF. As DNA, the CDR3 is TGTGCCAGCAGCTTAGAACCGGGGATCACAGATACGCAGTATTTT.